This TCR beta chain stems from a study of blood T cell repertoires in COVID-19. The CDR3 is made up of 15 amino acids. Looked up from germline, CDR1 is MNHEY and CDR2 is SVGAGI. Trimming pared 7 bases from V and 3 bases from J, leaving 16 bases between. Repertoires were generated with immunoSEQ multiplex PCR, while TCRdb's copy carries only in-frame clones and drops some. The sample carries some 140,000 clones, more than 75% recorded once. The sequence derives from a man between 70 and 80 years old with active COVID-19. This sequence joins TRBV6-5 and TRBJ2-1; the D gene is possibly TRBD2 (6 bases). Sequenced material: peripheral blood. The CDR3 spells CASKVSSANYNEQFF. The CDR3 DNA follows: TGTGCCAGCAAAGTCTCTAGCGCTAACTACAATGAGCAGTTCTTC.